A single sample is the source of the 19 T cell receptor beta chains below, sequenced in a study of shared clonotypes between healthy human individuals. Some clones are missing from TCRdb's copy, which holds only in-frame ones; the method was immunoSEQ multiplex PCR. The data hold roughly 2.4 million clones, with approximately 94% observed a single time. The sequencing sample was made of naive CD4+ T cells sorted from blood. Specified subset: CD45RA+ positively selected. Receptors were obtained from a man between 18 and 35 years old in good health.

V gene TRBV18 combines with J gene TRBJ2-3, with 7 bases matching TRBD2. V was pared by 3 bases and J by 2 bases, with 5 bases of the junction left unmatched. CDR3 length: 15 amino acids. Germline V lookup: CDR1 KGHSH, CDR2 LQKENI. The CDR3 region is CASSPQRGYTDTQYF. DNA for the CDR3: TGTGCCAGCTCACCCCAGCGGGGATACACAGATACGCAGTATTTT. Full variable domain (outside the CDR3, taken from reference TRBV18 and TRBJ2-3): NAGVMQNPRHLVRRRGQEARLRCSPMKGHSHVYWYRQLPEEGLKFMVYLQKENIIDESGMPKERFSAEFPKEGPSILRIQQVVRGDSAAYFCASSPQRGYTDTQYFGPGTRLTVL.

The chain recombines TRBV30 with TRBJ1-5; D possibly corresponds to TRBD1 (6 bases). V lost 0 bases and J 0 bases, leaving 15 bases between the germline ends. The CDR3 sequence is 17 residues long. CDR1 is GTSNPN and CDR2 is SVGIG in the germline V gene (reference sequence). CDR3 residues: CAWSVSEGGYSNQPQHF. The DNA for the CDR3 is TGTGCCTGGAGTGTGTCGGAAGGGGGATATAGCAATCAGCCCCAGCATTTT.

J is TRBJ2-7 and V is TRBV6-1, with D hard to call. V gave up 6 bases and J gave up 4 bases, with 13 bases separating them. The germline gives CDR1 MNHNS, CDR2 SASEGT. The CDR3 runs to 13 residues. CDR3 region: CASRPGPIYEQYF. Here the CDR3 DNA reads TGTGCCAGCAGACCTGGACCCATTTACGAGCAGTACTTC.

The rearrangement uses TRBV2 and TRBJ1-5, with a tentative D call TRBD1 (6 bases). This CDR3 is built from 14 residues. Germline loops: CDR1 SNHLY, CDR2 FYNNEI. Trimming cost V 10 bases and J 3 bases, with 16 bases left between them. The CDR3 region is CATQRGGDNQPQHF. The CDR3 bases are TGTGCCACCCAGAGGGGGGGAGACAATCAGCCCCAGCATTTT.

This clone was found once. The genes are TRBV2 and TRBJ1-2; TRBD1 is a possible D gene (5 bases). This CDR3 comprises 13 residues. Germline V lookup: CDR1 SNHLY, CDR2 FYNNEI. V was clipped by 7 bases and J by 4 bases, with 13 bases between them. The CDR3 region is CASNQGPTYGYTF. The CDR3 coding sequence is TGTGCCAGCAATCAGGGACCGACCTATGGCTACACCTTC. The full variable domain, rest sourced from reference TRBV2 and TRBJ1-2, is EPEVTQTPSHQVTQMGQEVILRCVPISNHLYFYWYRQILGQKVEFLVSFYNNEISEKSEIFDDQFSVERPDGSNFTLKIRSTKLEDSAMYFCASNQGPTYGYTFGSGTRLTVV.

V and J are TRBV19 and TRBJ2-7; TRBD1 matches 7 bases. The V gene end was trimmed by 5 bases and the J gene end by 3 bases; junction bases not matched to a gene: 10. CDR3 length equals 15 residues. Germline CDR1 and CDR2: LNHDA and SQIVND (reference sequence). In DNA form, the CDR3 reads TGTGCCAGTAGTGGAACAGGGGCTCTTATCTACGAGCAGTACTTC. Translated: CASSGTGALIYEQYF.

The genes are TRBV25-1 and TRBJ2-7; D perhaps matches TRBD2 (6 bases). This CDR3 comprises 13 residues. The V gene lost 4 bases and the J gene lost 6 bases, with 13 bases spanning the gap. In germline, CDR1 is MGHDK, CDR2 SYGVNS. The CDR3 loop is CASSAVGEAEQYF. The CDR3 DNA follows: TGTGCCAGCAGTGCCGTAGGGGAGGCCGAGCAGTACTTC.

This CDR3 is CASSTQMGQGNEQFF. CDR3 sequence (DNA): TGTGCCAGCAGCACACAAATGGGACAGGGAAATGAGCAGTTCTTC. V and J are TRBV7-3 and TRBJ2-1, with 9 bases matching TRBD1. The CDR3 loop spans 15 amino acids. J gave up 7 bases and V 5 bases, and 9 bases lay outside the gene matches. From germline, CDR1 is SGHTA and CDR2 FQGTGA.

V and J are TRBV14 and TRBJ1-6; D perhaps matches TRBD1 (5 bases). The germline V gene has CDR1 SGHDN and CDR2 FVKESK. The V gene lost 4 bases and the J gene lost 0 bases, with 10 bases spanning the gap. The CDR3 covers 16 residues. This CDR3 is CASSPSGTSYNSPLHF. The CDR3, as DNA: TGTGCCAGCAGCCCATCAGGGACCTCCTATAATTCACCCCTCCACTTT.

With regard to this clone: This sample also contains other DNA sequences that code for the same CDR3. The chain employs TRBV6-5 and TRBJ2-2; D gene unclear. The CDR3 is 12 amino acids. Germline V gene sequence: CDR1 MNHEY, CDR2 SVGAGI. The V and J ends lost 6 bases and 4 bases respectively, with 6 bases between them. CDR3 residues: CASRKTTGELFF. CDR3 nucleotides: TGTGCCAGCAGAAAGACCACCGGGGAGCTGTTTTTT.

The chain links TRBV5-4 to TRBJ2-7, with TRBD1 as a possible D gene (6 bases). V was pared by 4 bases and J by 5 bases, with 22 bases between. Germline loops: CDR1 SGHNT, CDR2 YYREEE (reference sequence). The CDR3 contains 16 residues. The CDR3 loop is CASSLLGQPVADEQYF. In DNA, the CDR3 is TGTGCCAGCAGCCTCCTAGGACAGCCAGTGGCGGACGAGCAGTACTTC.

This sequence joins TRBV5-1 and TRBJ2-5; 8 bases fit TRBD1. CDR3 length equals 15 residues. J was trimmed by 5 bases and V by 5 bases; bases with no gene match: 11. CDR1 is SGHRS and CDR2 is YFSETQ in the germline V gene. CDR3 DNA sequence: TGCGCCAGCAGGCGACAGGGGAGCGTTGGGGAGACCCAGTACTTC. Protein product: CASRRQGSVGETQYF.

The J gene is TRBJ2-3, the V gene TRBV19; 8 bases align to TRBD1. The length of the CDR3 is 15 residues. The V gene end was trimmed by 8 bases and the J gene end by 0 bases; junction bases not matched to a gene: 7. Germline values: CDR1 LNHDA, CDR2 SQIVND (reference sequence). The CDR3 loop reads CASGQGPSSTDTQYF. For the CDR3, the DNA is TGTGCCAGTGGACAGGGCCCTTCTAGCACAGATACGCAGTATTTT.

The CDR3 loop is CASSPFSSDFNQPQHF. In DNA, the CDR3 is TGTGCCAGCTCACCATTTTCGTCGGACTTCAATCAGCCCCAGCATTTT. The V call is TRBV18, the J call TRBJ1-5, with D unresolved. There are 16 residues in the CDR3. CDR1 KGHSH and CDR2 LQKENI come from the germline V gene. Trimming pared 2 bases from V and 3 bases from J, leaving 14 bases between.

This clone has just one count. The same CDR3 is also encoded by other DNA sequences in this sample. The chain is built from TRBV18 and TRBJ2-7; perhaps TRBD2 as D (6 bases). The CDR3 extends over 14 amino acids. With 4 bases removed from V and 0 bases from J, the gap between germline ends came to 10 bases. In germline, CDR1 is KGHSH, CDR2 LQKENI. The CDR3 reads CASSRAGSSYEQYF. As DNA, the CDR3 is TGTGCCAGCTCACGGGCGGGAAGCTCCTACGAGCAGTACTTC.

The chain has TRBV5-6 and TRBJ2-7; D is perhaps TRBD2 (5 bases). Germline lookup yields CDR1 SGHDT and CDR2 YYEEEE. The V end lost 2 bases, the J end lost 7 bases, and 16 bases lay between the germline ends. This CDR3 is 14 amino acids long. DNA of the CDR3: TGTGCCAGCAGCTTCCCGCCGACGTGGGAGGAGCAGTACTTC. It codes for CASSFPPTWEEQYF.

In its sample, this clone was seen once. The chain links TRBV11-2 to TRBJ1-3, with D possibly matching TRBD1 (6 bases). V lost 6 bases and J 0 bases, leaving 12 bases between the germline ends. Looked up from germline, CDR1 is SGHAT and CDR2 is FQNNGV. The CDR3 spans 15 residues. The CDR3 loop reads CASSPGQHSGNTIYF. The CDR3 nucleotides are TGTGCCAGCAGTCCCGGACAGCACTCTGGAAACACCATATATTTT.

The rearrangement joins TRBV30 to TRBJ1-1; D remains unclear. With 1 base removed from V and 3 bases from J, the gap between germline ends came to 9 bases. Germline-derived CDR1 and CDR2 are GTSNPN and SVGIG (reference sequence). This CDR3 is 13 amino acids long. CDR3 region: CAWSANRDTEAFF. In DNA form, the CDR3 reads TGTGCCTGGAGTGCCAATCGGGACACTGAAGCTTTCTTT. Combining the CDR3 with reference TRBV30 and TRBJ1-1 gives the whole variable domain SQTIHQWPATLVQPVGSPLSLECTVEGTSNPNLYWYRQAAGRGLQLLFYSVGIGQISSEVPQNLSASRPQDRQFILSSKKLLLSDSGFYLCAWSANRDTEAFFGQGTRLTVV.

J is TRBJ1-6 and V is TRBV19, with a weak D call TRBD1 (5 bases). CDR1 and CDR2 (germline): LNHDA, SQIVND (reference sequence). V lost 6 bases, J lost 1 base, and 13 bases lay in between. The CDR3 is made up of 16 amino acids. CDR3 residues: CASRTPTDSYNSPLHF. CDR3 in DNA: TGTGCCAGTAGAACCCCGACAGATTCCTATAATTCACCCCTCCACTTT. Based on the CDR3 plus reference TRBV19 and TRBJ1-6, the full variable domain is DGGITQSPKYLFRKEGQNVTLSCEQNLNHDAMYWYRQDPGQGLRLIYYSQIVNDFQKGDIAEGYSVSREKKESFPLTVTSAQKNPTAFYLCASRTPTDSYNSPLHFGNGTRLTVT.